This entry concerns a single TCR beta chain. Trimming removed 3 bases at V and 0 bases at J, with 12 bases between. Per the germline V gene, CDR1 is MGHRA and CDR2 is YSYEKL. The CDR3 sequence is 17 residues long. The table came from immunoSEQ multiplex PCR; TCRdb's copy has only in-frame clones and leaves some out. There are roughly 350,000 clones in the sample; about 92% occur only once, and around a sixth lies in the top ten. Living in 24 US areas, the participants were between roughly 18 and 89 years of age. Self-reported history from a screening survey and questionnaire set each donor's cohort. Cohort 3 recovered donors had two negative PCRs, clearance, or symptom resolution. The data were obtained in a study of blood T cell repertoires in COVID-19. Study details: COVID-19 samples, acute and convalescent, were from the United States, Italy and Spain.

Sequencing used PBMCs or T cells enriched from blood (not recorded which). The sequence derives from a woman in her twenties or thirties who had recovered from COVID-19. The rearrangement joins TRBV4-1 to TRBJ2-6; D possibly corresponds to TRBD1 (5 bases). In DNA form, the CDR3 reads TGCGCCAGCAGCCAGGGGCCGAGCTTCTCTGGGGCCAACGTCCTGACTTTC. Amino acid sequence: CASSQGPSFSGANVLTF.